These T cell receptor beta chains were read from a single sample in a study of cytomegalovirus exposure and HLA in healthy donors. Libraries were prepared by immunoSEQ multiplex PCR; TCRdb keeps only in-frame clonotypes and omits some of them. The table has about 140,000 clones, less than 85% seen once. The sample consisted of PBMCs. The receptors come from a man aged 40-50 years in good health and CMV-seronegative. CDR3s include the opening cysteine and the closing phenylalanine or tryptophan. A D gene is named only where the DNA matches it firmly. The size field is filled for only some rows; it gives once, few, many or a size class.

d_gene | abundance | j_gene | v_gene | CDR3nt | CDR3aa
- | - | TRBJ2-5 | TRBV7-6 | TGTGCCAGCAGCGACGGGTCATCGGAAGAGACCCAGTACTTC | CASSDGSSEETQYF
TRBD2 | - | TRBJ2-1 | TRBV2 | TGTGCCAGCAGGGGGGGGGTGGGAGGGAGCGAGCAGTTCTTC | CASRGGVGGSEQFF
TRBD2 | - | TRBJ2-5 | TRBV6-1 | TGTGCCAGCAGTGAGTTAGCGGGGGTCCAAGAGACCCAGTACTTC | CASSELAGVQETQYF
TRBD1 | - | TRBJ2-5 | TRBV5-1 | TGCGCCAGCAGCTTAGGGGGCGCAGTAGAGACCCAGTACTTC | CASSLGGAVETQYF
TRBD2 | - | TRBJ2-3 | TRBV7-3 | TGTGCCAGCAGCTTAATGGCGGGGGGGTCATTAGATACGCAGTATTTT | CASSLMAGGSLDTQYF
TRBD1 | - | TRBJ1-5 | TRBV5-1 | TGCGCCAGCAGCCCCGGGACAGGGGGCCAGGTCAATCAGCCCCAGCATTTT | CASSPGTGGQVNQPQHF
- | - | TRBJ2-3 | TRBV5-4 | TGTGCCAGCAGCTTGGGGGACATCACAGATACGCAGTATTTT | CASSLGDITDTQYF
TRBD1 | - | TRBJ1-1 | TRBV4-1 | TGCGCCAGCAGCCAAGAGACAGGGCAAGCTTTCTTT | CASSQETGQAFF
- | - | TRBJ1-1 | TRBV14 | TGTGCCAGCAGCCCCAGGGATGGGCCCCCGAACACTGAAGCTTTCTTT | CASSPRDGPPNTEAFF
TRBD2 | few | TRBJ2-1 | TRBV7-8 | TGTGCCAGCAGCAGCGGACTAGCGGGGCTCTACAATGAGCAGTTCTTC | CASSSGLAGLYNEQFF
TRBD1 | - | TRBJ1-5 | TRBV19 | TGTGCCAGCGGGGACAGTTATCAGCCCCAGCATTTT | CASGDSYQPQHF
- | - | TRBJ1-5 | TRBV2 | TGTGCCAGCAGTGCGAGTAGGTCAGGGATTGGCAATCAGCCCCAGCATTTT | CASSASRSGIGNQPQHF
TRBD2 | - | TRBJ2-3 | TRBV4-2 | TGTGCCAGCAGCCACGGTGGACTAGCGGGCTCCTACCCCACAGATACGCAGTATTTT | CASSHGGLAGSYPTDTQYF
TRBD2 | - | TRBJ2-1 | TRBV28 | TGTGCCAGCAGTTTACTAGCGGGGGGCGAGAATGAGCAGTTCTTC | CASSLLAGGENEQFF
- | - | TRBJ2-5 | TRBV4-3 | TGCGCCAGCAGCCAAGATCACGGGGGTGGCGAGACCCAGTACTTC | CASSQDHGGGETQYF
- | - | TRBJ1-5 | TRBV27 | TGTGCCAGCAGTCCACTTAGGGGGGGGGAGAATCAGCCCCAGCATTTT | CASSPLRGGENQPQHF
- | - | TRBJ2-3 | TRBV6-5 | TGTGCCAGCAGAGCAGGGGGGTCAGATACGCAGTATTTT | CASRAGGSDTQYF
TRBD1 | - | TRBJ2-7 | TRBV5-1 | TGCGCCAGCAGCCTGACAGGGGGACCCTCCTACGAGCAGTACTTC | CASSLTGGPSYEQYF
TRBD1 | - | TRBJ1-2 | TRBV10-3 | TGTGCCATCAGTCAGGGGGCAGTCTATGGCTACACCTTC | CAISQGAVYGYTF
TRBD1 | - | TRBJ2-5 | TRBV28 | TGTGCCAGCAGTTCCACCGCAGGGGGATGGGGGTGGGAGACCCAGTACTTC | CASSSTAGGWGWETQYF
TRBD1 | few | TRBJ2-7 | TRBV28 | TGTGCCAGCAGGGAGACAGGGAATCACGGCGAGCAGTACTTC | CASRETGNHGEQYF
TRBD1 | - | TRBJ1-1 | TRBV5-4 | TGTGCCAGCAGCCCAAGACAGGGAGAGTACACTGAAGCTTTCTTT | CASSPRQGEYTEAFF
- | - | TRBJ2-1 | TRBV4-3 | TGCGCCAGCAGCCATGGCGACAGACGCTCCTACAATGAGCAGTTCTTC | CASSHGDRRSYNEQFF
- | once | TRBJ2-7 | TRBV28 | TGTGCCAGCAGTTTAGGGGGGTACGAGCAGTACTTC | CASSLGGYEQYF
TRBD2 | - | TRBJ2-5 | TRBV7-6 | TGTGCCAGCAGCCCAAAGAGACTAGCATTAAGTCAAGAGACCCAGTACTTC | CASSPKRLALSQETQYF
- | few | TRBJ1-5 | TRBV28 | TGTGCCAGCAGACCGGTTAGCAATCAGCCCCAGCATTTT | CASRPVSNQPQHF
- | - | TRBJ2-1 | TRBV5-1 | TGCGCCAGCAGCTTGGACAGCGGGCCGCCCTACAATGAGCAGTTCTTC | CASSLDSGPPYNEQFF
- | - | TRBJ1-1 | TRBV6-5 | TGTGCCAGCAGTCACACCCTGAACACTGAAGCTTTCTTT | CASSHTLNTEAFF
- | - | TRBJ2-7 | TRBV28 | TGTGCCAGCAGTCTAAGATACTACGAGCAGTACTTC | CASSLRYYEQYF